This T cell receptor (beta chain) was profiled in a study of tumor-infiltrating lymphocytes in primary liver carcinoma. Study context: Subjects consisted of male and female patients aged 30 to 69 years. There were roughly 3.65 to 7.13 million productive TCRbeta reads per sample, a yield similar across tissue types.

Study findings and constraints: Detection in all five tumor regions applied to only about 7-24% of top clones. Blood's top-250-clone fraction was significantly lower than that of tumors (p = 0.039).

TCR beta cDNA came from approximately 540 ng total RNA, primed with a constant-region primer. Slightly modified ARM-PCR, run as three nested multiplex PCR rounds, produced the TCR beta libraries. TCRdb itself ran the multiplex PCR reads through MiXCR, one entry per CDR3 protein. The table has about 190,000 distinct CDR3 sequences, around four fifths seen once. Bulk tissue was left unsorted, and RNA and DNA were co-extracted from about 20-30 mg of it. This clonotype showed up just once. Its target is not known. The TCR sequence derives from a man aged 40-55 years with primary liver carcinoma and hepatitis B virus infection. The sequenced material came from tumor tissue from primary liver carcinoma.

In DNA, the CDR3 is TGCAGCGTTGGGACTAGGAGCTACAATGAGCAGTTCTTC. The encoded protein is CSVGTRSYNEQFF. The chain carries TRBV29-1 and TRBJ2-1; 7 nucleotides align to TRBD2. The CDR3 covers 13 residues. J gave up 3 bases and V 4 bases, and 3 bases lay outside the gene matches. CDR1 is SQVTM, CDR2 ANQGSEA, per germline.